This T cell receptor beta chain emerged from a study of metastatic and nonmetastatic thyroid tumors (dated by TCRdb to 2020 to 2021). The study in broad terms: The researchers compared repertoires between peripheral blood samples and tumor or nodule tissue samples from patients with malignant or benign thyroid disease. What the research found in general, with its limitations: TCR beta diversity was reported as significantly higher in malignant tumors than in benign nodules, in both blood and tumor samples.

Deletion took 3 bases off V and 5 bases off J, with a span of 8 bases between the germline ends. Its CDR3 holds 12 amino acids, cysteine through phenylalanine. Here the CDR3 DNA is all that survives: 36 bases in frame from base 1. As encoded in the germline V gene (reference sequence), CDR1 is DFQATT while CDR2 is SNEGSKA. No treatment had been received by any patient before thyroid surgery. Patient clinical samples collected from about 2011 to 2019 were retrospectively analysed using T-cell receptor beta sequencing. Within its sample, this clone is medium-sized (0.01 to 0.1%). Which antigen it targets is not known. No much larger clone exists at a distance of one base, and base qualities are not known. This CDR3 is also generated by other DNA sequences in the sample. Receptor libraries were prepared by PCR. Sequencing instrument: Illumina HiSeq 4000. High-throughput sequencing was used to profile the CDR3 region of the TCR beta-chain in every patient. In the source study's methods: Drawing on CDR3 differences between clinicopathological groups, the researchers built a classifier meant to tell apart patients with distant-metastatic papillary thyroid cancer. The Shannon index was used to assess repertoire diversity, and the Morisita-Horn index was used to assess tumor-blood repertoire similarity. TCRdb redid the processing of the public reads, applying fastp at Q25 and MiXCR, and retained in-frame beta chains. It is TCRdb's table, rather than the study itself, that gives the V and J calls and clone size. Present in this sample are more than 4,000 clones, approximately 23% of which were seen just once. The ten largest make up 10% of the sample.

The sequence joins TRBV20-1 to TRBJ2-1; a confident D gene designation cannot be given. Sequencing was done on a sample of tumor tissue. This TCR was sampled from a male donor with papillary thyroid cancer or a benign thyroid nodule (not recorded which). Some clones in this sample may be carry-over from other donors' samples. The CDR3 loop reads CSARRSHNEQFF. At the DNA level, the sequence is TGCAGTGCTAGGCGGTCCCACAATGAGCAGTTCTTC.